The sequence of this TCR beta chain was determined in a study of identical twins. Findings and caveats of the study: With abundant cord blood beta clonotypes, insertions were fewer; memory repertoires showed no such pattern. Donors were not followed over many years; analysis was cross-sectional.

TCRdb processed the 5' RACE reads anew with MiXCR; each CDR3 protein has one entry. Among approximately 1.8 million distinct CDR3 sequences listed, 25% to 35% were seen once. This clonotype was counted a few times. Its specificity is not known. Specimen: cord blood. This sequence was found in a newborn girl in good health.

The CDR3 nucleotides read TGTGCCAGCAGTGAATTGAAGGGGGAGCTGTTTTTT. It encodes CASSELKGELFF. The rearrangement links TRBV6-1 to TRBJ2-2, with D hard to call. The germline CDR1 and CDR2 sequences are MNHNS and SASEGT. The CDR3 covers 12 residues. Trimming removed 2 bases from V and 8 bases from J, with 6 bases in between.